This section outlines one T cell receptor (beta chain) sequence together with its context. Method: immunoSEQ multiplex PCR; TCRdb's copy keeps in-frame clones and lacks some. This table holds about 270,000 clones, roughly 83% found once. This specimen belongs to a study of blood T cell repertoires in COVID-19. As for the study in general: COVID-19 samples, acute and convalescent, were from the United States, Italy and Spain. T cells, B-cell-depleted T cells, or PBMCs supplied cDNA or gDNA.

The CDR3 is 14 amino acids. Germline CDR1 is SGHDT and CDR2 is YYEEEE. The germline V and J ends were trimmed by 4 bases and 1 base, with 11 bases remaining between them. While infection was still active, Seattle patients were enrolled and then followed longitudinally. This clonotype originated in a woman aged 80 or over with COVID-19, enrolled during active disease. The specimen sequenced was peripheral blood. The chain recombines TRBV5-6 with TRBJ2-5; a weak D match, TRBD1 (6 bases). The chain's CDR3 is CASSPTGPQETQYF. Written as DNA, the CDR3 is TGTGCCAGCAGCCCCACAGGGCCCCAAGAGACCCAGTACTTC. The variable domain in full, completed from reference TRBV5-6 and TRBJ2-5, reads DAGVTQSPTHLIKTRGQQVTLRCSPKSGHDTVSWYQQALGQGPQFIFQYYEEEERQRGNFPDRFSGHQFPNYSSELNVNALLLGDSALYLCASSPTGPQETQYFGPGTRLLVL.